This TCR beta chain was recorded in a study of regulatory T cells in long-lasting Graves disease. Study conclusions and caveats: Favored gene segments in persistent disease were TRBV28, TRBJ1-2 and TRBJ2-5. Persistent Graves' disease cases displayed lower TCR diversity than newly diagnosed ones.

In its sample, this clonotype was seen a few times. Its matching antigen is unknown. Construction of the TCR beta libraries employed iRepertoire HTBI primers in conjunction with Arm-PCR of CDR3 regions. MiXCR was run by TCRdb on the multiplex PCR reads, yielding one entry per CDR3 protein. The sample has about 440,000 distinct CDR3 sequences, 14% to 15% seen once. Stated time point: newly diagnosed GD, antithyroid drugs for less than 3 months. Generation of the TCR library employed RNA extracted from PBMCs. Germline CDR1 reads PRHDT; CDR2 reads FYEKMQ (reference sequence). This CDR3 comprises 14 residues. The V gene end was trimmed by 5 bases and the J gene end by 4 bases; junction bases not matched to a gene: 8. These same data were also listed under a study on T cells in Graves' hyperthyroidism and ophthalmopathy.

This chain connects TRBV13 to TRBJ2-7; 7 nucleotides align to TRBD2. The source material was peripheral blood mononuclear cells (PBMCs), sampled at new diagnosis, from a patient treated with antithyroid drugs. The TCR comes from a woman aged 25-40 years with Graves disease. The CDR3 nucleotides are TGTGCCAGCAGCCTTGCGGGACTAAAATACGAGCAGTACTTC. It is translated as CASSLAGLKYEQYF.